The following is a T cell receptor (beta chain) sequence with its context. Its antigen remains unidentified. The data belong to a study of identical twins. Study-level findings and limits: Donors were not followed over many years; analysis was cross-sectional. Abundant cord blood beta clonotypes carried fewer insertions; memory repertoires showed none. With monozygotic twins, out-of-frame TCR alpha sharing exceeded what models estimated.

Germline lookup yields CDR1 SGHRS and CDR2 YFSETQ. This CDR3 spans 15 amino acids. Trimming cost V 2 bases and J 4 bases, with 16 bases left between them. From the 5' RACE reads, TCRdb called clonotypes with MiXCR, one entry per CDR3 protein. Here the sample spans about 280,000 distinct CDR3 sequences, around 8.8% being singletons. These same records also appear under a second study, on yellow fever vaccine responses in identical twins. Per that study: Reportedly, the response of twins' T cells to the vaccine seemed partly convergent, partly personalized.

This TCR was sampled from a woman in her late teens or twenties in good health. Sequencing was done on a sample of memory (CD45RO+) T cells sorted from blood. V usage is TRBV5-1 and J usage is TRBJ2-7, with a possible D match to TRBD1 (5 bases). The CDR3 here is CASSLQETPAYEQYF. In nucleotides, the CDR3 is TGCGCCAGCAGCTTACAGGAAACCCCAGCGTACGAGCAGTACTTC. Full variable domain (rest looked up from reference TRBV5-1 and TRBJ2-7): KAGVTQTPRYLIKTRGQQVTLSCSPISGHRSVSWYQQTPGQGLQFLFEYFSETQRNKGNFPGRFSGRQFSNSRSEMNVSTLELGDSALYLCASSLQETPAYEQYFGPGTRLTVT.